This is a list of T cell receptor beta chains from one sample in a study of T cell repertoires in aging, cancer and after chemotherapy. TCRdb reprocessed the multiplex PCR reads with MiXCR, giving one entry per CDR3 protein. The data show 5,000 to 6,000 distinct CDR3 sequences, with about 25% seen just once and roughly a sixth held by the top ten. The sequenced sample was blood. The receptors shown here come from a human donor in good health. Both conserved end residues are trimmed from each CDR3. Fields, in order: J gene, V gene, CDR3 protein.

>TRBJ1-3|TRBV25-1
ASSGGTGNTIY
>TRBJ2-3|TRBV24-1
ATSRAGEDTQY
>TRBJ2-1|TRBV6-4
ASSASGEVDEQF
>TRBJ2-1|TRBV27
GSAGRANEQF
>TRBJ2-4|TRBV6-1
ASSEGPQLAKNIQY
>TRBJ2-7|TRBV15
ATSGGLAGEQY
>TRBJ2-6|TRBV20-1
SASGQWISGANVLT
>TRBJ2-5|TRBV6-4
ASSRDRGKETQY
>TRBJ1-1|TRBV5-6
ASSLDRAYNTEAF
>TRBJ2-2|TRBV5-5
ASSLYNTGELF
>TRBJ2-1|TRBV20-1
SARLGGSSSYNEQF
>TRBJ2-5|TRBV4-3
ASSQGSGGSQTETQY
>TRBJ1-1|TRBV11-3
ASSLEDRGRFMNTEAF
>TRBJ1-1|TRBV9
ASSPSGGKGTEAF
>TRBJ2-3|TRBV6-1
ASSGLAGGPPDTQY
>TRBJ1-5|TRBV6-6
ASGDTSNQPQH
>TRBJ2-3|TRBV28
ASSLWGQGPDTQY
>TRBJ2-7|TRBV6-5
ASRIAGDNEQY
>TRBJ2-1|TRBV27
ASSVRTGTVYNEQF
>TRBJ2-7|TRBV18
ASSPSDTSYEQY
>TRBJ1-2|TRBV20-1
SARGQGAGGYT
>TRBJ2-1|TRBV7-6
ASSLTSGGGEQF
>TRBJ2-7|TRBV30
AWSGGSYEQY
>TRBJ2-1|TRBV12-3/TRBV12-4
ASSLGAGSYNEQF
>TRBJ2-6|TRBV6-2/TRBV6-3
ASSLLPGANVLT
>TRBJ2-5|TRBV6-5
ASSYSITAGGRETQY
>TRBJ2-2|TRBV12-3/TRBV12-4
ASSSSWGLTGELF
>TRBJ1-1|TRBV19
ASTFTGTNTEAF
>TRBJ2-7|TRBV27
ASSLNGLAGGQYEQY
>TRBJ1-3|TRBV5-1
ASSRDVSGNTIY
>TRBJ1-2|TRBV12-3/TRBV12-4
ASSLGTGINYGYT
>TRBJ1-2|TRBV4-2
ASSQGGTRANYGYT
>TRBJ2-7|TRBV27
ASSLDRGYEQY
>TRBJ2-6|TRBV27
ASSPGRFSGANVLT
>TRBJ2-6|TRBV19
ASSTSPDRAHYSGANVLT
>TRBJ2-5|TRBV30
AWSVIRETQY
>TRBJ2-1|TRBV27
ASSWGGNEQF
>TRBJ2-2|TRBV7-9
DSSWGTVGGELF
>TRBJ1-6|TRBV27
ASSSSTNRDRSSPLH
>TRBJ2-1|TRBV18
ASSPLVEGQSSYNEQF
>TRBJ2-2|TRBV19
ASELAGGVGELF
>TRBJ2-3|TRBV4-3
ASSQDLLGGATDTQY
>TRBJ2-3|TRBV19
ASSPLAGADTQY
>TRBJ1-4|TRBV6-5
ASSYSGTANEKLF
>TRBJ2-3|TRBV12-3/TRBV12-4
ASRGLAGGPNTDTQY
>TRBJ2-3|TRBV6-4
ASSDSSGGGTDTQY
>TRBJ2-3|TRBV5-8
ASSLGHLSTDTQY
>TRBJ2-3|TRBV6-1
ASSERRTQY
>TRBJ1-2|TRBV19
ASTVSTASNYGYT
>TRBJ1-2|TRBV29-1
SVQVNYGYT
>TRBJ1-3|TRBV10-3
AISEGDRGAGNTIY
>TRBJ1-4|TRBV7-6
ASSSGNTGEKLF
>TRBJ1-2|TRBV27
ASSWDRGNGYT
>TRBJ1-1|TRBV4-3
ASSTRLEAF
>TRBJ2-5|TRBV5-6
ASSLRGLETQY
>TRBJ2-5|TRBV7-3
ASSSDRGETQY
>TRBJ1-2|TRBV7-6
ASSVPGFHT